This T cell receptor (beta chain) is from a study of blood T cell repertoires in COVID-19. The wider study: Researchers got acute and convalescent COVID-19 samples from the United States, Italy and Spain.

Everyone who took part was roughly 18 to 89 years old, and they came from 20 to 25 US areas. V dropped 7 bases and J dropped 0 bases, with 10 bases sitting between them. There are 15 residues in the CDR3. In germline, CDR1 is MNHEY, CDR2 SVGAGI. Original methodology: Amplification of reference gene primers was used by the study to estimate nucleated cell counts. Produced via immunoSEQ multiplex PCR; TCRdb's table is partial and in-frame only. Clone size and the V and J calls come from that table; the DNA yielded D and trimming. The table lists around 500,000 clones, about nine tenths of them singletons.

The sequence was obtained from a woman aged 55-70 years who had recovered from COVID-19. The chain combines TRBV6-5 with TRBJ2-6; D gene uncertain. Sequenced: PBMCs or T cells enriched from blood (not recorded which). The DNA for the CDR3 is TGTGCCAGCACGGTTGGTAGCTCTGGGGCCAACGTCCTGACTTTC. Its protein is CASTVGSSGANVLTF.